This entry features one T cell receptor (beta chain) sequence. Its target is unknown. The source of the sample is a study of monozygotic twins with inflammatory bowel disease. CDR1 SGHDT and CDR2 YYEEEE come from the germline V gene. This CDR3 is built from 15 residues. The study, taken as a whole, reports: Support for any single strong IBD-associated signal or clonotype was not found. Other individuals had fewer clonotypes in common with IBD patients than with healthy twins, especially with disease activity.

Researchers generated cDNA in eight separate reactions per sample. After re-calling the 5' RACE reads, TCRdb lists one entry per CDR3 protein, DNA absent. The listing records about 450,000 distinct CDR3 sequences. The sequenced sample consisted of blood. The gene calls are TRBV5-6 and TRBJ1-6. The sequence derives from a human donor with ulcerative colitis or Crohn's disease, or a healthy co-twin of an affected twin (not recorded which). The CDR3 region is CASSYKTGSNSPLHF.